This T cell receptor (beta chain) emerged from a study of CXCR3-negative and CXCR3-positive naive CD8 T cells (dated by TCRdb to between 2018 and 2020). Concerning the study at large: In total, around 140 million TRB reads were obtained, or roughly 1.5 +/- 0.3 million reads per library. Data from roughly twelve donors, pooled across two independent experiments, went into the diversity and physicochemical repertoire analyses. The TRBV-TRBJ cluster analysis covered naive subsets from 5 donors and memory cells from 3 donors.

The instrument given in TCRdb is NextSeq 550. The Human TCR Profiling Kit (MiLaboratory) was used to make UMI-labeled 5' RACE TRB cDNA libraries. cDNA synthesis used the entire amount of extracted RNA, and PCR amplification then used the entire amount of cDNA produced. The libraries were made side by side, with each library going through the same number of PCR cycles. As for the authors' bioinformatics: With a requirement of at least two reads per UMI, MIGEC and MiXCR extracted about 53,000 +/- 9,400 unique UMI-labeled TRB cDNA molecules per library. On average, each library contained approximately 40,000 +/- 10,000 functional in-frame TRB CDR3 nucleotide clonotypes without stop codons. After each sample was downsampled to 5000 UMI-labeled TRB molecules, VDJtools was used to calculate diversity metrics such as normalized Shannon-Wiener and Chao1. VDJtools was used to calculate clonotype-size-weighted physicochemical properties of the central five CDR3 residues, namely interaction energy, strength, volume and Kidera factor 4. Following TCRdb reprocessing, every CDR3 protein sequence forms one entry, and DNA is not provided. TCRdb assigned the V and J calls; the authors' analysis was not used. The sample's records list around 63,000 distinct CDR3 sequences. The top ten clonotypes cover around 0.8% of the sample.

For every CD8+ T cell subset, approximately 300,000 cells were flow-sorted straight into RLT lysis buffer, and each subset was sorted in triplicate. To exclude memory contaminants, naive CD8+ T cells were stringently defined as CD45RO-CCR7+CD27+CD95-. Peripheral blood mononuclear cells were isolated from buffy coats by standard density gradient centrifugation. Naive CXCR3-negative and CXCR3-positive CD8+ T cells were flow-sorted on a FACSAria III. Total RNA was extracted from sorted cells with an RNeasy Mini Kit. On this clonotype: Its binding antigen is unknown.

Its CDR3 holds 13 amino acids, cysteine through phenylalanine. DNA was not recorded. For CDR1 and CDR2, the germline V gene lists MDHEN and SYDVKM. What the authors observed across the whole study: TRBV-TRBJ usage was similar between naive CXCR3-negative and CXCR3-positive cells from the same donor, while memory cells showed distinct patterns. CXCR3 expression partially decreased after cryopreservation, so most assays used freshly isolated PBMCs. Compared with CXCR3-negative naive cells, CXCR3-positive naive cells had TRB CDR3s with higher hydrophobicity (lower Kidera factor 4), lower energy, and higher strength and volume indices. Repertoire diversity was comparably high in both naive subsets but much lower in memory CD8+ T cells. Because surface CD5, which has been linked to self-reactivity in mice, was comparable between naive subsets, TCR interaction strength was also inferred from TRB CDR3 physicochemical properties.

The sequenced material came from naive CXCR3+ CD8+ T cells from blood. This sample's cell subset or site label indicates: CD45RO-CCR7+CD27+CD95- naive CD8+ T cells expressing CXCR3 (TNR3+). This TCR was recovered from a human donor in good health. Some clones in this sample may be carry-over from other donors' samples. The chain was built from TRBV28 and TRBJ2-7; the D gene TCRdb calls, TRBD2, cannot be checked with no DNA. This receptor carries the CDR3 CASSGLRSYEQYF.